This T cell receptor beta chain emerged from a study of CD8 T cells in ankylosing spondylitis. In the case of this clonotype: Antigen: not known.

In germline, CDR1 is GTSNPN, CDR2 SVGIG (reference sequence). The V end lost 3 bases, the J end lost 5 bases, and 19 bases lay between the germline ends. The CDR3 is 15 residues long. Study outcomes and limitations: Matched ankylosing spondylitis synovial fluid reportedly contained a significantly enriched population of disease-linked clones. Clones linked to disease, bearing a CD8+ phenotype, were relatively rare in peripheral blood. A subset of motif variants has previously been described in the synovial fluid and blood of reactive arthritis. One TCR beta motif, made up of roughly 8 highly homologous variants, appeared characteristic of ankylosing spondylitis blood.

Library preparation for TCR beta used quantitative 5'-RACE with molecular barcodes. Via MiXCR, TCRdb re-called the 5' RACE reads, giving one row per CDR3 protein. Of over 700,000 distinct CDR3 sequences listed, 15% to 20% are singletons. The gene calls are TRBV30 and TRBJ2-5; D might be TRBD2 (7 bases). The material sequenced was blood, either unsorted or a sorted T cell fraction (not recorded which). This clonotype originated in a male donor with ankylosing spondylitis. CDR3: CAWRGGGWGGETQYF. CDR3 bases: TGTGCCTGGAGAGGGGGAGGGTGGGGTGGCGAGACCCAGTACTTC.